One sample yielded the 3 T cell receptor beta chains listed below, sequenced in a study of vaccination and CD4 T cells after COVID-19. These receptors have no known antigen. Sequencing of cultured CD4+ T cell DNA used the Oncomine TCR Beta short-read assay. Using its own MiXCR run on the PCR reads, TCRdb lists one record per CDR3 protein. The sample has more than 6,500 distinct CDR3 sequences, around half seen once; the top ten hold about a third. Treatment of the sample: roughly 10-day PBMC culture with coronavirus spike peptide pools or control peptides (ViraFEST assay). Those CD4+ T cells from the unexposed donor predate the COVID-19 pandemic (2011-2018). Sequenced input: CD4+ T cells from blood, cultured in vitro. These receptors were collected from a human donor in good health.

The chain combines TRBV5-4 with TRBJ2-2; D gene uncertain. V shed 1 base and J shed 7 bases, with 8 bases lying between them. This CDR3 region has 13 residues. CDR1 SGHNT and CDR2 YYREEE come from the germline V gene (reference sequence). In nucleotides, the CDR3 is TGTGCCAGCAGCTTGTTTGATAGCGGGGAGCTGTTTTTT. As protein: CASSLFDSGELFF.

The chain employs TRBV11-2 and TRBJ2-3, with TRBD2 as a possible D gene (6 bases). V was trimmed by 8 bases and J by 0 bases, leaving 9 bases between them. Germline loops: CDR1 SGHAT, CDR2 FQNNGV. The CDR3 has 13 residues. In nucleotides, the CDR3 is TGTGCCAGCCGGGAGAGTAGCACAGATACGCAGTATTTT. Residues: CASRESSTDTQYF.

CDR3 nucleotide sequence: TGCGCCAGCAGCCAAGATAGCGGGGGCACAGATACGCAGTATTTT. Translation: CASSQDSGGTDTQYF. This chain joins TRBV4-3 and TRBJ2-3, with TRBD2 matching 8 bases. Looked up from germline, CDR1 is LGHNA and CDR2 is YSLEER. This CDR3 region has 15 residues. V was pared by 0 bases and J by 1 base, with 0 bases of the junction left unmatched.